These T cell receptor beta chains were read from a single sample in a study of T cell responses to AZD1222 COVID-19 vaccine. Sequencing used immunoSEQ multiplex PCR; TCRdb keeps in-frame clones, though not all of them. The sample records about 64,000 clones, about 89% being singletons. Sample: peripheral blood, taken 28 days after the second dose of the MenACWY control vaccine. All receptors derive from an adult who received the MenACWY meningococcal vaccine as a control. The CDR3 runs from the conserved cysteine through the conserved F or W. The D gene is left open where the match is weak. A clone size is listed for some rows: how often the clone was seen (once, few, many), or a class if it is expanded.

size,V,D,length,J,DNA,CDR3
once,TRBV2,-,11,TRBJ2-7,TGTGCCAGCGGCCGCTCCTACGAGCAGTACTTC,CASGRSYEQYF
-,TRBV12-3/TRBV12-4,-,13,TRBJ1-4,TGTGCCAGCAGCTGGCGGAGAAACGAAAAACTGTTTTTT,CASSWRRNEKLFF
-,TRBV5-4,TRBD2,17,TRBJ2-7,TGTGCCAGCAGCTTGGGAGTACAACTAGCGGGAGTTGACGAGCAGTACTTC,CASSLGVQLAGVDEQYF
-,TRBV5-4,-,14,TRBJ1-4,TGTGCCAGCAGCCCGGGGGGGACCAATGAAAAACTGTTTTTT,CASSPGGTNEKLFF
-,TRBV19,-,16,TRBJ1-3,TGTGCCAGTGCCCCCCGTCTGTCGAGCTCTGGAAACACCATATATTTT,CASAPRLSSSGNTIYF
-,TRBV20-1,-,10,TRBJ2-5,TGCAGTGCTAGGACAGAGACCCAGTACTTC,CSARTETQYF
-,TRBV6-5,-,12,TRBJ1-1,TGTGCCAGCGAGGACAGACACACTGAAGCTTTCTTT,CASEDRHTEAFF
-,TRBV6-6,TRBD2,16,TRBJ2-5,TGTGCCAGCAGCCGGACCCTAGCGGAAAAGGGGGAGACCCAGTACTTC,CASSRTLAEKGETQYF
-,TRBV18,-,13,TRBJ1-6,TGTGCCAGCTCACCAGGGAATAATTCACCCCTCCACTTT,CASSPGNNSPLHF
-,TRBV7-2,-,15,TRBJ2-4,TGTGCCAGCAGCCCACGGTGGCTAGCCAAAAACATTCAGTACTTC,CASSPRWLAKNIQYF